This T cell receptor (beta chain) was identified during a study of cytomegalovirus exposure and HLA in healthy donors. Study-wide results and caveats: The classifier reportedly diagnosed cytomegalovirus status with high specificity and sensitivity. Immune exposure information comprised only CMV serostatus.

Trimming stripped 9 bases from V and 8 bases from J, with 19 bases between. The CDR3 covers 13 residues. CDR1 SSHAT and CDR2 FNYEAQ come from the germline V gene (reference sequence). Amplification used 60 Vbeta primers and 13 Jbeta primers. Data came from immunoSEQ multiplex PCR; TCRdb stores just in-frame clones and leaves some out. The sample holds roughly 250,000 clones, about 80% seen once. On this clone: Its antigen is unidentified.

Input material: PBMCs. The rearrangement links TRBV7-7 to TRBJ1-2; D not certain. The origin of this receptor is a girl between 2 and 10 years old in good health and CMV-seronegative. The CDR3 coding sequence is TGTGCCAGGGCCGAAATGTCTGGTTCCGGCTACACCTTC. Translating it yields CARAEMSGSGYTF.